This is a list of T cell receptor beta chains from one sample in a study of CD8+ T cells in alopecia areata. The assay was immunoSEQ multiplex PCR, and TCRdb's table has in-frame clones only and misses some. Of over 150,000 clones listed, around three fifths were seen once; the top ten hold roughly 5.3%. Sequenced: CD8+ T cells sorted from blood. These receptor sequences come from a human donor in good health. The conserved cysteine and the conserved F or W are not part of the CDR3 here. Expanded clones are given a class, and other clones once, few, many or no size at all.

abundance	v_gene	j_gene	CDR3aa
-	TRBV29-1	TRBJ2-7	SVGTSGAHEQY
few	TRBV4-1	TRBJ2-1	ASSLTSGGANEQF
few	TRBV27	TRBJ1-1	ATLGSDGGPWTEAF
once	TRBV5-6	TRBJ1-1	ASSRNTEAF
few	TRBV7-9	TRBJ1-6	ASSLAYGFVSALH
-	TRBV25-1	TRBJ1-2	ASSDEIFYT
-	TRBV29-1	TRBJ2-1	SVNLVSGGSYNEQF
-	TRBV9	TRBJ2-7	ASSRTGGQSYEQY
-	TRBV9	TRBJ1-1	ASSAQGETEAF
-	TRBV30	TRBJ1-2	AWVVGGNYGYT
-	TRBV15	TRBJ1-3	ATSRDDQQGLGNTIY
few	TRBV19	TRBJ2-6	ASLSIGFSGANVLT
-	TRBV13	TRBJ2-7	ASSLVGPSGYEQY
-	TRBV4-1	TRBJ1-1	ASSQVGTAEAF
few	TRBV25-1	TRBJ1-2	ASSYGQGHGYT